This T cell receptor beta chain comes out of a study of blood T cell repertoires in COVID-19. For the study at large: Italy, Spain and the United States were the sources of the convalescent and acute COVID-19 samples. T cells, B-cell-depleted T cells, or PBMCs provided the cDNA or gDNA that served as material.

In the study's own analysis: Quantification of nucleated cells was approximated via reference gene primer amplification. Data came from immunoSEQ multiplex PCR; TCRdb stores just in-frame clones and leaves some out. V, J and clone size were drawn from that table, and D and trimming were deduced from the DNA. The sample has over 70,000 clones, about 87% seen once. The CDR3 spans 13 residues. Trimming removed 4 bases at V and 0 bases at J, with 6 bases between. Germline values: CDR1 MNHEY, CDR2 SVGEGT. The receptor's source is a man aged 80 or over with acute or convalescent COVID-19. This chain joins TRBV6-2 or TRBV6-3 and TRBJ1-1, with D uncertain. Sequencing input: peripheral blood. CDR3 sequence (DNA): TGTGCCAGCAGTTCCTCTATGAACACTGAAGCTTTCTTT. It is translated as CASSSSMNTEAFF.